Listed below are T cell receptor beta chains from one sample, sequenced in a study of regulatory T cells in long-lasting Graves disease. From the multiplex PCR reads, TCRdb called clonotypes with MiXCR, one entry per CDR3 protein. The table lists about 460,000 distinct CDR3 sequences, about 20% of them singletons, with around 14% in the top ten. This specimen consisted of peripheral blood mononuclear cells (PBMCs), obtained when the disease was refractory, from a patient treated with antithyroid drugs. Receptor source: a female donor with Graves disease. Each CDR3 is given with its conserved first and last residue. D genes are given only for firm matches. Clone size is given for some rows only: seen once, a few or many times, or a class if the clone is expanded.

CDR3: CSAMGSYTF
DNA: TGCAGTGCTATGGGCAGCTACACCTTC
D: -
V: TRBV20-1
size: many
J: TRBJ1-2

CDR3: CASSLGTGVSGLETQYF
DNA: TGTGCCAGCAGCTTGGGGACAGGGGTCTCTGGGTTAGAGACCCAGTACTTC
D: TRBD1
V: TRBV7-2
size: few
J: TRBJ2-5

CDR3: CASSLSGRVGSEQFF
DNA: TGTGCCAGCAGTTTATCGGGCAGGGTGGGGAGTGAGCAGTTCTTC
D: -
V: TRBV28
size: -
J: TRBJ2-1

CDR3: CASSAFSGTENTGELFF
DNA: TGTGCCAGCAGTGCTTTTTCCGGGACAGAGAACACCGGGGAGCTGTTTTTT
D: TRBD1
V: TRBV28
size: many
J: TRBJ2-2

CDR3: CASSPTPLAGGDYEQYF
DNA: TGTGCCAGCAGCCCAACACCACTAGCAGGGGGAGACTACGAGCAGTACTTC
D: -
V: TRBV2
size: many
J: TRBJ2-7

CDR3: CASSLEEAGVDEQYF
DNA: TGCGCCAGCAGCTTGGAAGAGGCAGGGGTTGACGAGCAGTACTTC
D: -
V: TRBV5-1
size: many
J: TRBJ2-7

CDR3: CASSASNSRTDTQYF
DNA: TGTGCCAGCAGCGCCTCCAACTCCCGAACAGATACGCAGTATTTT
D: -
V: TRBV7-8
size: -
J: TRBJ2-3

CDR3: CASSQVLPGASYNEQFF
DNA: TGTGCCAGCAGCCAAGTCCTCCCGGGGGCGAGTTACAATGAGCAGTTCTTC
D: -
V: TRBV14
size: -
J: TRBJ2-1

CDR3: CASLLSGSEQYF
DNA: TGTGCCAGCCTCCTATCGGGAAGCGAGCAGTACTTC
D: -
V: TRBV9
size: many
J: TRBJ2-7

CDR3: CASNFPVAEANYGYTF
DNA: TGTGCCAGCAATTTCCCGGTGGCCGAAGCTAACTATGGCTACACCTTC
D: -
V: TRBV28
size: many
J: TRBJ1-2

CDR3: CAWSPTTGDLYF
DNA: TGTGCCTGGAGCCCGACAACAGGGGACCTGTACTTC
D: TRBD1
V: TRBV30
size: -
J: TRBJ2-7

CDR3: CASSLRGQILAKNIQYF
DNA: TGTGCCAGCAGCCTACGGGGACAGATTTTAGCCAAAAACATTCAGTACTTC
D: TRBD1
V: TRBV7-2
size: many
J: TRBJ2-4

CDR3: CSVELLAGRTDTQYF
DNA: TGCAGCGTTGAACTACTAGCGGGCCGCACAGATACGCAGTATTTT
D: TRBD2
V: TRBV29-1
size: -
J: TRBJ2-3

CDR3: CASSLAVEDSPLHF
DNA: TGTGCCAGCAGCTTGGCCGTTGAGGATTCACCCCTCCACTTT
D: -
V: TRBV5-6
size: many
J: TRBJ1-6

CDR3: CASSLARQETGELFF
DNA: TGTGCCAGCAGCTTAGCCAGACAGGAGACCGGGGAGCTGTTTTTT
D: -
V: TRBV7-2
size: -
J: TRBJ2-2

CDR3: CASSPPDPKETQYF
DNA: TGTGCCAGCAGCCCACCGGACCCTAAAGAGACCCAGTACTTC
D: -
V: TRBV24-1
size: -
J: TRBJ2-5

CDR3: CASAPGGQRKPEAFF
DNA: TGTGCCAGTGCCCCAGGGGGACAGAGGAAACCTGAAGCTTTCTTT
D: TRBD1
V: TRBV7-2
size: -
J: TRBJ1-1

CDR3: CASSRQGREVDNEQFF
DNA: TGTGCCAGCAGCCGTCAGGGTCGGGAGGTAGACAATGAGCAGTTCTTC
D: TRBD2
V: TRBV7-3
size: -
J: TRBJ2-1

CDR3: CATSWGGEKLFF
DNA: TGTGCCACCTCGTGGGGTGGTGAAAAACTGTTTTTT
D: -
V: TRBV14
size: few
J: TRBJ1-4

CDR3: CSARDLRLAGAEGFYEQYF
DNA: TGCAGTGCTAGAGATCTTCGACTAGCGGGAGCCGAAGGATTCTACGAGCAGTACTTC
D: TRBD2
V: TRBV20-1
size: few
J: TRBJ2-7

CDR3: CASGDRGLEPQHF
DNA: TGTGCCAGTGGAGACAGGGGACTTGAGCCCCAGCATTTT
D: TRBD1
V: TRBV19
size: -
J: TRBJ1-5

CDR3: CASAGSGGSSGANVLTF
DNA: TGTGCCAGCGCAGGGTCAGGGGGCAGCTCTGGGGCCAACGTCCTGACTTTC
D: TRBD1
V: TRBV12-3/TRBV12-4
size: many
J: TRBJ2-6

CDR3: CSARGRLNGGYTF
DNA: TGCAGTGCTAGAGGAAGGCTTAACGGTGGCTACACCTTC
D: -
V: TRBV20-1
size: few
J: TRBJ1-2

CDR3: CSVEGPGQGVEGYTF
DNA: TGCAGCGTTGAAGGGCCGGGACAGGGAGTCGAGGGCTACACCTTC
D: TRBD1
V: TRBV29-1
size: -
J: TRBJ1-2

CDR3: CSVDMGGGNTEAFF
DNA: TGCAGCGTTGATATGGGAGGAGGGAACACTGAAGCTTTCTTT
D: -
V: TRBV29-1
size: few
J: TRBJ1-1

CDR3: CASSFGAGGYTDTQYF
DNA: TGTGCCAGCAGTTTCGGTGCGGGAGGGTACACAGATACGCAGTATTTT
D: TRBD2
V: TRBV28
size: -
J: TRBJ2-3

CDR3: CASSYGDTEASF
DNA: TGTGCCAGCAGTTATGGAGACACTGAAGCTTCCTTT
D: -
V: TRBV6-9
size: -
J: TRBJ1-1

CDR3: CASSPLDGADTF
DNA: TGTGCCAGCAGTCCATTAGACGGAGCCGACACCTTC
D: -
V: TRBV6-1
size: few
J: TRBJ1-2

CDR3: CSVVGVNTEAFF
DNA: TGCAGCGTTGTAGGGGTGAACACTGAAGCTTTCTTT
D: -
V: TRBV29-1
size: many
J: TRBJ1-1

CDR3: CAWSVDRVSEAFF
DNA: TGTGCCTGGAGTGTTGATAGGGTTTCTGAAGCTTTCTTT
D: -
V: TRBV30
size: few
J: TRBJ1-1

CDR3: CASSLSGAVNYGYTF
DNA: TGTGCCAGCAGTTTATCAGGGGCCGTTAACTATGGCTACACCTTC
D: -
V: TRBV28
size: many
J: TRBJ1-2

CDR3: CATSRDYTGAGNGYTF
DNA: TGTGCCACCAGCAGAGACTATACAGGGGCGGGGAACGGCTACACCTTC
D: TRBD1
V: TRBV15
size: -
J: TRBJ1-2

CDR3: CASSLKMLGRNSYEQYF
DNA: TGTGCCAGCAGCTTAAAAATGCTCGGGAGGAACTCCTACGAGCAGTACTTC
D: TRBD2
V: TRBV7-6
size: -
J: TRBJ2-7

CDR3: CASRAYRDGRNQPQHF
DNA: TGTGCCAGTAGAGCCTACCGGGACGGTCGAAATCAGCCCCAGCATTTT
D: -
V: TRBV19
size: few
J: TRBJ1-5

CDR3: CASSDSGNSYEQYF
DNA: TGTGCCAGCAGTGATAGCGGGAACTCCTACGAGCAGTACTTC
D: TRBD2
V: TRBV2
size: few
J: TRBJ2-7

CDR3: CASSLPTSGRDTQYF
DNA: TGTGCCAGCAGCCTACCGACTAGCGGGAGAGATACGCAGTATTTT
D: TRBD2
V: TRBV7-2
size: -
J: TRBJ2-3

CDR3: CASRPQGFGNQPQHF
DNA: TGTGCCAGCAGACCACAGGGGTTTGGCAATCAGCCCCAGCATTTT
D: TRBD1
V: TRBV28
size: many
J: TRBJ1-5

CDR3: CASSLDIGSYNSPLHF
DNA: TGCGCCAGCAGCCTGGACATTGGCTCCTATAATTCACCCCTCCACTTT
D: -
V: TRBV4-1
size: -
J: TRBJ1-6

CDR3: CASSGGVAQPQHF
DNA: TGTGCCAGCAGCGGGGGGGTTGCTCAGCCCCAGCATTTT
D: -
V: TRBV11-1
size: -
J: TRBJ1-5

CDR3: CSGRDNNEQFF
DNA: TGCAGCGGCAGGGACAACAATGAGCAGTTCTTC
D: -
V: TRBV29-1
size: few
J: TRBJ2-1

CDR3: CASSVEGQPQHF
DNA: TGTGCCAGCAGCGTCGAAGGTCAGCCCCAGCATTTT
D: -
V: TRBV7-8
size: many
J: TRBJ1-5

CDR3: CASSVTSGHSYGQYF
DNA: TGTGCCAGCAGTGTCACTAGCGGTCACTCCTACGGGCAGTACTTC
D: TRBD2
V: TRBV28
size: few
J: TRBJ2-7

CDR3: CAWTGGSYNSPLHF
DNA: TGTGCCTGGACAGGGGGCTCCTATAATTCACCCCTCCACTTT
D: TRBD1
V: TRBV30
size: -
J: TRBJ1-6

CDR3: CASSLPGFGGELFF
DNA: TGTGCCAGCAGCCTCCCAGGGTTTGGCGGGGAGCTGTTTTTT
D: -
V: TRBV7-8
size: many
J: TRBJ2-2

CDR3: CASSPTGSSYNSPLHF
DNA: TGTGCCAGCAGCCCGACAGGGAGCTCCTATAATTCACCCCTCCACTTT
D: TRBD1
V: TRBV7-2
size: once
J: TRBJ1-6

CDR3: CASTPPGGYTF
DNA: TGTGCCAGCACCCCCCCAGGTGGCTACACCTTC
D: -
V: TRBV2
size: many
J: TRBJ1-2

CDR3: CASSSPRDSDIQYF
DNA: TGTGCCAGCAGTTCCCCTCGGGACAGTGACATTCAGTACTTC
D: TRBD1
V: TRBV28
size: many
J: TRBJ2-4

CDR3: CATSRDPGQPYEQYF
DNA: TGTGCCACCAGCAGAGATCCGGGACAGCCCTACGAGCAGTACTTC
D: TRBD1
V: TRBV15
size: many
J: TRBJ2-7

CDR3: CASSVEGTVYYEQYF
DNA: TGTGCCAGCAGCGTAGAGGGGACAGTTTACTACGAGCAGTACTTC
D: TRBD1
V: TRBV9
size: few
J: TRBJ2-7

CDR3: CASSEGPSSYEQYF
DNA: TGTGCCAGCAGTGAAGGGCCGAGCTCCTACGAGCAGTACTTC
D: -
V: TRBV6-2/TRBV6-3
size: few
J: TRBJ2-7

CDR3: CSARIGGASQLQHF
DNA: TGCAGTGCTAGGATCGGGGGGGCTAGTCAGCTCCAGCATTTT
D: -
V: TRBV20-1
size: -
J: TRBJ1-5

CDR3: CSVEGTAGGPLHF
DNA: TGCAGCGTTGAGGGGACGGCGGGCGGACCCCTCCACTTT
D: -
V: TRBV29-1
size: -
J: TRBJ1-6

CDR3: CASTKTGIEGETQYF
DNA: TGTGCCAGCACGAAGACAGGGATAGAGGGAGAGACCCAGTACTTC
D: TRBD1
V: TRBV28
size: many
J: TRBJ2-5